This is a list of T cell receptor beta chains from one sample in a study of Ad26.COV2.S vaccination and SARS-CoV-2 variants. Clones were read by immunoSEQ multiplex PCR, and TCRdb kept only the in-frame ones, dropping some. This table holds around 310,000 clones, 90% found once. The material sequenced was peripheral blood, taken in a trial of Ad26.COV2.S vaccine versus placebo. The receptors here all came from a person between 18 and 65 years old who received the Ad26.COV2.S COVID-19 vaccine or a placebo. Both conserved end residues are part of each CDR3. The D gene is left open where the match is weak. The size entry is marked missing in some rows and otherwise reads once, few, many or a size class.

CASSLGGNTQRPQHF,TGTGCCAGCAGCTTGGGCGGGAACACTCAGCGGCCCCAGCATTTT,TRBV5-6,NA,TRBJ1-5,NA,15
CATRDSNYGYTF,TGTGCCACCAGGGACAGTAACTATGGCTACACCTTC,TRBV19,TRBD1,TRBJ1-2,NA,12
CASSLAGNIQYF,TGTGCCAGCAGTTTGGCCGGGAACATTCAGTACTTC,TRBV28,NA,TRBJ2-4,NA,12
CASSSAGRDTQYF,TGTGCCAGCAGTAGCGCGGGCCGAGATACGCAGTATTTT,TRBV6-6,NA,TRBJ2-3,NA,13
CASSLILGTDTQYF,TGTGCCAGCAGTTTAATTTTGGGTACGGATACGCAGTATTTT,TRBV28,NA,TRBJ2-3,once,14
CASRPGLILKETQYF,TGTGCCAGCAGGCCGGGACTCATATTGAAAGAGACCCAGTACTTC,TRBV2,NA,TRBJ2-5,few,15
CASGTYRAGPSTDTQYF,TGTGCCAGCGGCACCTACCGGGCAGGCCCTAGCACAGATACGCAGTATTTT,TRBV27,NA,TRBJ2-3,few,17
CASSQELPNTEAFF,TGTGCCAGCAGCCAAGAACTTCCTAACACTGAAGCTTTCTTT,TRBV3-1/TRBV3-2,NA,TRBJ1-1,NA,14
CASSLDRGRRGQYF,TGTGCCAGCAGCTTAGATAGGGGTCGTAGGGGGCAGTACTTC,TRBV7-2,NA,TRBJ2-7,NA,14
CASRPGGNEQFF,TGTGCCAGCAGACCAGGAGGCAATGAGCAGTTCTTC,TRBV2,NA,TRBJ2-1,NA,12
CASSLRASGDIQYF,TGTGCCAGCAGCTTAAGGGCTAGCGGAGACATTCAGTACTTC,TRBV7-2,TRBD2,TRBJ2-4,NA,14
CASTGPHSYEQYF,TGTGCCAGCACTGGGCCACACTCCTACGAGCAGTACTTC,TRBV11-2,NA,TRBJ2-7,NA,13